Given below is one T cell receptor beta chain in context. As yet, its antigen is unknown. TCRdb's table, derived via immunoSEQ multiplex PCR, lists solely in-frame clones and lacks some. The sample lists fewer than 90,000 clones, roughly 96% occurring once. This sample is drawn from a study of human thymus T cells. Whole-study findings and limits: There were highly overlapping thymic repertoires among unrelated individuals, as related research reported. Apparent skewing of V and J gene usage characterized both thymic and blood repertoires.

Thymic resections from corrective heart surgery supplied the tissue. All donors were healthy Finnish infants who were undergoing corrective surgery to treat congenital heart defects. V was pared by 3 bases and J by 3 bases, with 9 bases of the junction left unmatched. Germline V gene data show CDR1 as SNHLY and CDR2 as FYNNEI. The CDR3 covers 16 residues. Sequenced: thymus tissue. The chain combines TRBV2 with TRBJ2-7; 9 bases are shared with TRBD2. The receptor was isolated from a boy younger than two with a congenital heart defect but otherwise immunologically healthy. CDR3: CASSDCYSGSDYEQYF. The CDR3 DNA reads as TGTGCCAGCAGTGACTGCTATAGCGGGAGTGACTACGAGCAGTACTTC. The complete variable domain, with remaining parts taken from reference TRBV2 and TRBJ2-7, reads EPEVTQTPSHQVTQMGQEVILRCVPISNHLYFYWYRQILGQKVEFLVSFYNNEISEKSEIFDDQFSVERPDGSNFTLKIRSTKLEDSAMYFCASSDCYSGSDYEQYFGPGTRLTVT.